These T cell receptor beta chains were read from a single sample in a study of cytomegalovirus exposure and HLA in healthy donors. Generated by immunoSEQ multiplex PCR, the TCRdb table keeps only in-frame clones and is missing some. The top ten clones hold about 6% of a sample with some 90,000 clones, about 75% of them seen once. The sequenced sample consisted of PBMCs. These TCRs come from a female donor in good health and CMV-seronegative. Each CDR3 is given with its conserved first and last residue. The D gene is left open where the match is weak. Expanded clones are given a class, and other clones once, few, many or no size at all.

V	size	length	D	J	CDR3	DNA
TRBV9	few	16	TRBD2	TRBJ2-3	CASSVRLGGGTDTQYF	TGTGCCAGCAGCGTACGTCTGGGCGGGGGGACAGATACGCAGTATTTT
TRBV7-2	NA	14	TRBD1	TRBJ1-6	CASSLRQGESPLHF	TGTGCCAGCAGCCTACGACAGGGCGAATCACCCCTCCACTTT
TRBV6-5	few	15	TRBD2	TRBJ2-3	CASTERGAITDTQYF	TGTGCCAGCACCGAGCGGGGGGCCATCACAGATACGCAGTATTTT
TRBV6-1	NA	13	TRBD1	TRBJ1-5	CASSDRDGQPQHF	TGTGCCAGCAGCGACAGGGATGGTCAGCCCCAGCATTTT
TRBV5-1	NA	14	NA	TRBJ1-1	CASSTGQRTTEAFF	TGCGCCAGCAGCACCGGACAGAGAACCACTGAAGCTTTCTTT
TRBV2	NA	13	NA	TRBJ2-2	CASSDDRTGELFF	TGTGCCAGCAGCGATGACAGGACCGGGGAGCTGTTTTTT
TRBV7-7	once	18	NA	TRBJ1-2	CASSRGGREISRSYGYTF	TGTGCTAGCAGCCGGGGGGGAAGGGAAATTAGTCGCAGCTATGGCTACACCTTC
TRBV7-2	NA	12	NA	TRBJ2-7	CASSLVAYEQYF	TGTGCCAGCAGCTTAGTCGCCTACGAGCAGTACTTC
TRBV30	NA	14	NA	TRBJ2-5	CAWSVLTGWETQYF	TGTGCCTGGAGTGTACTAACGGGGTGGGAGACCCAGTACTTC
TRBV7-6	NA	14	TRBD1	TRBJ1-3	CASSRTGSGNTIYF	TGTGCCAGCAGCCGGACAGGGTCTGGAAACACCATATATTTT
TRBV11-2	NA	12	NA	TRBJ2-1	CASSLDQRGQFF	TGTGCCAGCAGCTTAGATCAACGGGGGCAGTTCTTC
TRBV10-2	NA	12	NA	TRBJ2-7	CASSGLTYEQYF	TGCGCCAGCAGTGGGCTTACCTACGAGCAGTACTTC
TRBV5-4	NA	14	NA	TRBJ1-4	CASSGDSRGEKLFF	TGTGCCAGCAGCGGGGACTCCCGGGGTGAAAAACTGTTTTTT
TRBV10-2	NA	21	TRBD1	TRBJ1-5	CASSESSSSRDRVLSNQPQHF	TGCGCCAGCAGTGAGTCTTCGTCATCCCGGGACAGGGTCTTGAGCAATCAGCCCCAGCATTTT
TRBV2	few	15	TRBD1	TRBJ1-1	CASTIAQGAGTEAFF	TGTGCCAGCACCATCGCCCAGGGGGCTGGGACTGAAGCTTTCTTT
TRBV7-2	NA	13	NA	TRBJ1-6	CASSLARNSPLHF	TGTGCCAGCAGCTTAGCGAGAAATTCACCCCTCCACTTT
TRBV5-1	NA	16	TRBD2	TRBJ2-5	CASSSAGTSGGETQYF	TGCGCCAGCAGCTCCGCCGGGACTAGCGGGGGGGAGACCCAGTACTTC
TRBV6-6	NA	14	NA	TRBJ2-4	CASSHAVPKNIQYF	TGTGCCAGCAGTCATGCGGTGCCCAAAAACATTCAGTACTTC
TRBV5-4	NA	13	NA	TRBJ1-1	CASSLAGIPEAFF	TGTGCCAGCAGCTTGGCAGGGATCCCTGAAGCTTTCTTT
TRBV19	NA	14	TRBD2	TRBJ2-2	CASMRGGLFGELFF	TGTGCCAGTATGCGGGGGGGCCTTTTCGGGGAGCTGTTTTTT
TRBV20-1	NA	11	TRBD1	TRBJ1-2	CSALRQGSYTF	TGCAGTGCTTTACGACAGGGAAGCTACACCTTC
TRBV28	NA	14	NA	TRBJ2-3	CASSFRAFTDTQYF	TGTGCCAGCAGTTTCCGCGCGTTCACAGATACGCAGTATTTT
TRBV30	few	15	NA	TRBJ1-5	CAWSLGQRGNQPQHF	TGTGCCTGGAGTCTCGGCCAGCGCGGCAATCAGCCCCAGCATTTT
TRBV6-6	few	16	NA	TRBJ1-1	CASSLRVGPGNTEAFF	TGTGCCAGCAGTCTCAGGGTCGGGCCTGGGAACACTGAAGCTTTCTTT
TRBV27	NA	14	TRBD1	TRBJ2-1	CASSPGTGMVEQFF	TGTGCCAGCAGTCCCGGGACAGGGATGGTTGAGCAGTTCTTC
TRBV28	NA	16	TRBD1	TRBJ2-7	CASSSGGQGRSYEQYF	TGTGCCAGCAGTTCCGGGGGACAGGGGCGTTCCTACGAGCAGTACTTC
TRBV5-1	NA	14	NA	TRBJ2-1	CASSLDTNPNEQFF	TGCGCCAGCAGCCTGGACACAAACCCCAATGAGCAGTTCTTC
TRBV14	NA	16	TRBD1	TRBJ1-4	CASSQEQTGTREKLFF	TGTGCCAGCAGCCAAGAACAGACAGGGACTCGCGAAAAACTGTTTTTT
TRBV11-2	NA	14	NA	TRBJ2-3	CASTLQKSTDTQYF	TGTGCCAGCACTCTACAGAAGAGCACAGATACGCAGTATTTT
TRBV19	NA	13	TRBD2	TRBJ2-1	CASQGLAYNEQFF	TGTGCCAGTCAAGGACTAGCGTATAATGAGCAGTTCTTC
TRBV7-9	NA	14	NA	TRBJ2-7	CASSPAGTSGTQYF	TGTGCCAGCAGCCCGGCGGGGACAAGCGGGACGCAGTACTTC